This record looks at one T cell receptor (beta chain) sequence and its context. No antigen is known for it. The repertoire was sequenced with immunoSEQ multiplex PCR; TCRdb's copy has only in-frame clones and lacks some. The sample shows 110,000 or so clones, about 88% of them seen only once. This specimen comes from a study of cytomegalovirus exposure and HLA in healthy donors. Study outcomes and limitations: Per published reports, the classifier diagnosed cytomegalovirus status with high specificity and sensitivity. In vitro data verified a few CMV-associated chains as specific for CMV antigens.

Germline-derived CDR1 and CDR2 are WNHNN and SYGVQD (reference sequence). J gave up 1 base and V 3 bases, and 5 bases lay outside the gene matches. The CDR3 contains 16 residues. V usage is TRBV10-1 and J usage is TRBJ2-3; 9 positions match TRBD2. This sequence originates from a man aged 18 to 29 in good health and CMV-seropositive. Sequencing was performed on PBMCs. Here the CDR3 DNA reads TGCGCCAGCAGTGATTTAGCGGGGGCCGGCACAGATACGCAGTATTTT. It yields the protein CASSDLAGAGTDTQYF.